What follows is one T cell receptor beta chain and its context. These data come from a study of blood T cell repertoires in COVID-19. Study details: Donors in the United States, Italy and Spain gave samples during acute or convalescent COVID-19. T cells, B-cell-depleted T cells, or PBMCs supplied cDNA or gDNA.

J lost 2 bases, V lost 3 bases, and 7 bases had no gene match. The CDR3 totals 16 residues. From germline, CDR1 is SGHVT and CDR2 SQSDAQ. The table came from immunoSEQ multiplex PCR; TCRdb's copy has only in-frame clones and leaves some out. The table has around 78,000 clones, roughly 85% seen once. Sequenced sample: peripheral blood. This receptor was identified in a human donor in a cohort sampled during active COVID-19. The rearrangement links TRBV7-4 to TRBJ2-7; 10 nucleotides align to TRBD2. Here the CDR3 DNA reads TGTGCCAGCAGCTTGGACGGACTAGCGGTTACCTACGAGCAGTACTTC. This encodes CASSLDGLAVTYEQYF.